Reported below is one T cell receptor (beta chain). This sample was taken from a study of shared clonotypes between healthy human individuals. Per the study methods: Junction-only sequences without quality scores were provided by ImmunoSEQ, so filtering was different. Some clones are missing from TCRdb's copy, which holds only in-frame ones; the method was immunoSEQ multiplex PCR. V, J and clone size are taken as reported in that table, and D and trimming were inferred from the DNA itself. The sample shows about 2.4 million clones, 93% of them seen only once. V gave up 2 bases and J gave up 5 bases; unmatched junction bases: 0. This CDR3 contains 13 residues. Looked up from germline, CDR1 is SGHKS and CDR2 is YYEKEE (reference sequence).

This chain connects TRBV5-5 to TRBJ2-2, with TRBD2 matching 7 bases. The TCR was taken from a man between 18 and 29 years old in good health. Some clones in this sample may be carry-over from other donors' samples. What was sequenced was naive CD4+ T cells from PBMCs. Specified subset: CD45RA+ positively selected. The CDR3 protein is CASSFSGTGELFF. The CDR3 DNA reads as TGTGCCAGCAGCTTTAGCGGGACCGGGGAGCTGTTTTTT.